This TCR beta chain was captured in a study of blood T cell repertoires in COVID-19. About the research overall: The origin of the acute and convalescent COVID-19 samples was the United States, Italy and Spain. PBMCs, B-cell-depleted T cells, or T cells were the source of the cDNA or gDNA that made up the material.

Trimming took 4 bases from V and 3 from J, leaving 21 bases between them. There are 17 residues in the CDR3. The germline gives CDR1 MDHEN, CDR2 SYDVKM. Original methodology: Estimated nucleated cell counts came from reference gene primer amplification. Produced via immunoSEQ multiplex PCR; TCRdb's table is partial and in-frame only. That table gives V, J and clone size, and the DNA gave D and trimming. The sample contains about 170,000 clones, roughly 86% of which appear only once. Sequenced sample: peripheral blood. The chain has TRBV28 and TRBJ1-2; possible D gene TRBD1, 6 bases. The source is a woman aged 80 or over in a cohort sampled during active or convalescent COVID-19. The DNA for the CDR3 is TGTGCCAGCAGTTACCGCCGGACCACAGGGTCGGACTATGGCTACACCTTC. Translated, it gives CASSYRRTTGSDYGYTF.